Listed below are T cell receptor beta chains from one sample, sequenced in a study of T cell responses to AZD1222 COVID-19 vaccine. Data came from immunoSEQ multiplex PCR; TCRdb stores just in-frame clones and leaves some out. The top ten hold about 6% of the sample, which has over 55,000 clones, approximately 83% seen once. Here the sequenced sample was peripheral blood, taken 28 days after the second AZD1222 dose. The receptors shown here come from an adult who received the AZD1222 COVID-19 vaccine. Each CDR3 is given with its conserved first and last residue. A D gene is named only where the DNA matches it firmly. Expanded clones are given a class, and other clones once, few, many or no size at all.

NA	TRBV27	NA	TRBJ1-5	TGTGCCAGCAGTTCCCGGGCCACCAATCAGCCCCAGCATTTT	CASSSRATNQPQHF
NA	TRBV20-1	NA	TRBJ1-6	TGCAGTGCTAGTTCTTCGGGGGGTAGAAGGAATTCACCCCTCCACTTT	CSASSSGGRRNSPLHF
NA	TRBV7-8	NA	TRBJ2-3	TGTGCCAGCAGCCAAGACAGAAAAAACACAGATACGCAGTATTTT	CASSQDRKNTDTQYF
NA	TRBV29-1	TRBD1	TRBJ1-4	TGCAGCGCTCTGGGACAGGGGACTGGTGAAAAACTGTTTTTT	CSALGQGTGEKLFF
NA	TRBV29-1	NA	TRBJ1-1	TGCAGCGTTTCCGGGACCAGGAACACTGAAGCTTTCTTT	CSVSGTRNTEAFF
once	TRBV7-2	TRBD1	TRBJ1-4	TGTGCCAGCAGCTTGGACAGGGGGAATGAAAAACTGTTTTTT	CASSLDRGNEKLFF
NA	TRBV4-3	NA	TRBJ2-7	TGCGCCCCCCGCCGACTAAGGGACAACAGCTACGAGCAGTACTTC	CAPRRLRDNSYEQYF
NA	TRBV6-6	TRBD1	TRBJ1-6	TGTGCCAGCAGTTTTTATGGGACAGGGAATTCACCCCTCCACTTT	CASSFYGTGNSPLHF
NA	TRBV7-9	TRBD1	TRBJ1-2	TGTGCCAGCAGCCAGGACAGGGGGAACTATGGCTACACCTTC	CASSQDRGNYGYTF
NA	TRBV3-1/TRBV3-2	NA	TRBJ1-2	TGTGCCAGCAGCCACCGGCCCTCGGGGGGGAACTATGGCTACACCTTC	CASSHRPSGGNYGYTF
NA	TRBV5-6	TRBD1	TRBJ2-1	TGTGCCAGCAGGGGGGACAGAGTGGCCTACAATGAGCAGTTCTTC	CASRGDRVAYNEQFF
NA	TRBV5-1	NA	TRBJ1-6	TGCGCCAGCAGCTGGGGCCGGGAGGGTAATTCACCCCTCCACTTT	CASSWGREGNSPLHF
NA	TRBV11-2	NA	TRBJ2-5	TGTGCCAGCAGCTTAGCAGAGACCCAGTACTTC	CASSLAETQYF
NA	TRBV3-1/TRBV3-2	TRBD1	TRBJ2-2	TGTGCCAGCAGCCAAGATAGAATGTTGGGACAGGACACCGGGGAGCTGTTTTTT	CASSQDRMLGQDTGELFF
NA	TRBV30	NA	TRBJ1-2	TGTGCCTGGTTCGGGCAGAGGGCGTCTTCCTATGGCTACACCTTC	CAWFGQRASSYGYTF
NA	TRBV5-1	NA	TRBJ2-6	TGCGCCAGCAGCTTGGAGGAGGCTGGGGCCAACGTCCTGACTTTC	CASSLEEAGANVLTF
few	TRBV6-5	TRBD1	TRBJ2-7	TGTGCCAGCTCAACAGGGGGCCCCTACGAGCAGTACTTC	CASSTGGPYEQYF
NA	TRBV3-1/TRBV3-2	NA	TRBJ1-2	TGTGCCAGCAGCCAAGGGACAAAAGGCTACACCTTC	CASSQGTKGYTF
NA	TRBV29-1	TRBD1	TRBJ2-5	TGCAGCGTGGGACAGGGAGGCGAGACCCAGTACTTC	CSVGQGGETQYF
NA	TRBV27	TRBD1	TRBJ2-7	TGTGCCAGCAGTAGAACAGGGGGAGGAAACGAGCAGTACTTC	CASSRTGGGNEQYF
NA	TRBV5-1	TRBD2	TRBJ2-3	TGCGCCAGCAGCTTGGGGCCCCGGGGGGGGGCCCCAGATACGCAGTATTTT	CASSLGPRGGAPDTQYF
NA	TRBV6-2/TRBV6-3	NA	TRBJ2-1	TGTGCCAGCAGTAGCCGGGTCTACAATGAGCAGTTCTTC	CASSSRVYNEQFF
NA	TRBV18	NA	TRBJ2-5	TGTGCCAGCTCACCAAGGAAGGGGACAGTGTTCTGGAGGGGAGAGACCCAGTACTTC	CASSPRKGTVFWRGETQYF
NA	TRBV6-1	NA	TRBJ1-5	TGTGCCAGCAGTGAATGGGTCGGCAGGGTCGATCAGCCCCAGCATTTT	CASSEWVGRVDQPQHF
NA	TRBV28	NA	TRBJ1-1	TGTGCCAGCAATCCCCCAGGGAACACTGAAGCTTTCTTT	CASNPPGNTEAFF
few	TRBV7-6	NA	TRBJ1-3	TGTGCCAGCAGCTTGACGACCGTGGGAAACACCATATATTTT	CASSLTTVGNTIYF
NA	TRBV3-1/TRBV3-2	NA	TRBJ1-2	TGTGCCAGCAGCCAAGATTTTACGGCTAACTATGGCTACACCTTC	CASSQDFTANYGYTF
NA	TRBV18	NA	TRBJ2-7	TGTGCCAGCTCACCCCCGTGGTCGAGGGAGAGTTACTCCTACGAGCAGTACTTC	CASSPPWSRESYSYEQYF
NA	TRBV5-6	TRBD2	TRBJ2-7	TGTGCCAGCAGCTTCGGGCGGGGGTCATACGAGCAGTACTTC	CASSFGRGSYEQYF
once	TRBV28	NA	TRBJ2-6	TGTGCCAGCAATCCAGGGTTAAGCTCTGGGGCCAACGTCCTGACTTTC	CASNPGLSSGANVLTF
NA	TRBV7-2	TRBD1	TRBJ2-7	TGTGCCAGCAGCCAGACAGGGAGTATATACGAGCAGTACTTC	CASSQTGSIYEQYF
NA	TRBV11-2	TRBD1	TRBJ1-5	TGTGCCAGCAGGCATGGGACAGGGGGAAGGAATCAGCCCCAGCATTTT	CASRHGTGGRNQPQHF
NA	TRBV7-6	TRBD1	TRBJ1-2	TGTGCCAGCACCCTCCTGGGACAGGGGGCGGTTAACTATGGCTACACCTTC	CASTLLGQGAVNYGYTF
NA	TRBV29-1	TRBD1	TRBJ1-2	TGCAGCGTAGGGACAGGGGGCAACTATGGCTACACCTTC	CSVGTGGNYGYTF
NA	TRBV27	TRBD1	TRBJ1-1	TGTGCCAGCGGCCATGAACAGGGGATGAACACTGAAGCTTTCTTT	CASGHEQGMNTEAFF
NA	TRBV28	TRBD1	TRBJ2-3	TGTGCCAGCAGTTACGGGAACAGGGGGCAGGGCACAGATACGCAGTATTTT	CASSYGNRGQGTDTQYF
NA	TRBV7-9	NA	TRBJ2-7	TGTGCCAGCAGCCCCCGGGCGGAGGGGGAGCAGTACTTC	CASSPRAEGEQYF
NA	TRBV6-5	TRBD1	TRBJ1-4	TGTGCCGCTAGACAGGGGTTGTATGCAAAACTGTTTTTT	CAARQGLYAKLFF
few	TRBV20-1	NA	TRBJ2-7	TGCAGTGCTAGTGCGCGTGGGACTGCTACTCCCTCCTACGAGCAGTACTTC	CSASARGTATPSYEQYF
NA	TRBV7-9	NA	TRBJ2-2	TGTGCCAGCAGTCACAGGCTATCCACCGGGGAGCTGTTTTTT	CASSHRLSTGELFF
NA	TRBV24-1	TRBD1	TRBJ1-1	TGTGCCACCAGTACGTCGAGACAGGGGAGTGAAGCTTTCTTT	CATSTSRQGSEAFF
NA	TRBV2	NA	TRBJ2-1	TGTGCCAGCAGGACCGGAACAGGGAACTACAATGAGCAGTTCTTC	CASRTGTGNYNEQFF
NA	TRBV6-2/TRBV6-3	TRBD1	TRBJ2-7	TGTGCCAGCAGTAACCAGGGGGTGATCGACGAGCAGTACTTC	CASSNQGVIDEQYF
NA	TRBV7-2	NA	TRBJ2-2	TGTGCCAGCAGCTTCCGTTGGCCGGTGAACACCGGGGAGCTGTTTTTT	CASSFRWPVNTGELFF
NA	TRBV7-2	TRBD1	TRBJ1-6	TGTGCCAGCAGCCCAGGACAGGGCCAAGGTTCACCCCTCCACTTT	CASSPGQGQGSPLHF
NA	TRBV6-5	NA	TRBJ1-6	TGTGCCAGCAGTTACCGGGGGAAATCACCCCTCCACTTT	CASSYRGKSPLHF